The 8 T cell receptor beta chains listed next were all sequenced from one sample in a study of blood T cells in healthy people across ages. A J-beta primer mix and a sample-barcoded 5' primer were used in a second PCR of about 6 to 12 cycles. TCRdb redid the calling of the 5' RACE reads with MiXCR, one entry per CDR3 protein. The table includes over a million distinct CDR3 sequences, roughly 24% detected once. Another study also made use of these data, one on T cells of mothers and their children.

The sequenced sample was blood. These receptors came from a girl between 2 and 10 years old in good health.

The chain recombines TRBV7-2 with TRBJ2-7, with a tentative D call TRBD1 (5 bases). Germline V gene lookup returns CDR1 SGHTA and CDR2 FQGNSA. The CDR3 is 17 residues long. Trimming pared 5 bases from V and 4 bases from J, leaving 24 bases between. The CDR3 DNA follows: TGTGCCAGCAGCCTGTGGGGCAATCACCCGATAGAATACGAGCAGTACTTC. Translated, it gives CASSLWGNHPIEYEQYF.

The chain links TRBV27 to TRBJ2-7, with TRBD1 matching 10 bases. Germline trimming cut 2 bases from V and 5 bases from J; bases unmatched to any gene: 6. CDR1 MNHEY and CDR2 SMNVEV come from the germline V gene (reference sequence). This CDR3 has 15 residues. Written as DNA, the CDR3 is TGTGCCAGCAGTTTAGGGACAGGGGCCGTCCACGAGCAGTACTTC. Protein sequence: CASSLGTGAVHEQYF.

The chain combines TRBV9 with TRBJ2-3; 8 nucleotides align to TRBD2. CDR3 size: 17 residues. Per germline, CDR1 SGDLS and CDR2 YYNGEE. Trimming cost V 0 bases and J 3 bases; bases outside gene matches: 9. CDR3 in amino acids: CASSVEGPPSGTDTQYF. CDR3 sequence (DNA): TGTGCCAGCAGCGTAGAGGGGCCGCCTAGCGGGACAGATACGCAGTATTTT.

The sample holds a few counts of this clonotype. This rearrangement joins TRBV29-1 to TRBJ1-2; 8 nucleotides agree with TRBD1. This CDR3 has 14 residues. The V and J ends lost 2 bases and 7 bases, in that order; junction bases with no gene match: 9. In germline, CDR1 is SQVTM, CDR2 ANQGSEA. CDR3: CSVESQGARSGYTF. CDR3 nucleotide sequence: TGCAGCGTTGAAAGTCAGGGGGCGCGTTCTGGCTACACCTTC.

The CDR3 nucleotides read TGTGCCAGCACCACGAGGAACTCTGGAAACACCATATATTTT. This sequence encodes CASTTRNSGNTIYF. The rearrangement joins TRBV6-2 or TRBV6-3 to TRBJ1-3; D unclear. Trimming pared 7 bases from V and 0 bases from J, leaving 10 bases between. From germline, CDR1 is MNHEY and CDR2 SVGEGT. There are 14 residues in the CDR3.

The gene calls are TRBV5-1 and TRBJ2-7; TRBD1 might be the D (6 bases). The V gene lost 3 bases and the J gene lost 3 bases, with 19 bases spanning the gap. Germline loops: CDR1 SGHRS, CDR2 YFSETQ. The length of the CDR3 is 16 residues. The CDR3 here is CASSSFTGLEGYEQYF. Here the CDR3 DNA reads TGCGCCAGCAGCTCGTTTACAGGGTTAGAGGGCTACGAGCAGTACTTC. The full variable domain, in which reference TRBV5-1 and TRBJ2-7 provide the parts outside the CDR3, is KAGVTQTPRYLIKTRGQQVTLSCSPISGHRSVSWYQQTPGQGLQFLFEYFSETQRNKGNFPGRFSGRQFSNSRSEMNVSTLELGDSALYLCASSSFTGLEGYEQYFGPGTRLTVT.

The chain is built from TRBV7-8 and TRBJ2-7, with TRBD1 matching 7 bases. The CDR3 sequence is 16 residues long. V gave up 6 bases and J gave up 5 bases; unmatched junction bases: 16. CDR1 SGHVS and CDR2 FQNEAQ come from the germline V gene. This CDR3 is CASSRQTGTADNEQYF. The CDR3 nucleotides are TGTGCCAGCAGTCGCCAAACCGGGACAGCGGACAACGAGCAGTACTTC.

This clonotype has a count of ten or more. This rearrangement joins TRBV2 to TRBJ2-3; unclear D gene. Trimming left V 6 bases short and J 2 bases short, with 9 bases between. CDR3 size: 13 residues. Germline CDR1 reads SNHLY; CDR2 reads FYNNEI. The chain's CDR3 is CASRDQLTDTQYF. DNA of the CDR3: TGTGCCAGCAGGGATCAGCTCACAGATACGCAGTATTTT.